Listed below are T cell receptor beta chains from one sample, sequenced in a study of T cells expressing NK-cell markers. One entry per CDR3 protein, without DNA, is what TCRdb gives after re-calling the 5' RACE reads. This sample's table has under 500,000 distinct CDR3 sequences. The sample consisted of blood T cells: a sorted CD56 or NKG2C T cell subset, CD4+ or CD8+ T cells, or bulk PBMC T cells (not recorded which). The receptors come from a woman aged 18-69 years in good health. CDR3s include the opening cysteine and the closing phenylalanine or tryptophan.

TRBV5-1	TRBJ1-2	CASSPTEGNYGYTF
TRBV5-1	TRBJ2-2	CASSRTSGRNTGELFF
TRBV28	TRBJ2-7	CASSFGNPSYEQYF
TRBV5-1	TRBJ2-7	CASSPTPTSGRDYEQYF
TRBV11-1	TRBJ2-1	CASSLGDFGGEQFF
TRBV5-1	TRBJ2-3	CASSPIRASSTDTQYF
TRBV12-3/TRBV12-4	TRBJ2-1	CASSSPRGAGANSHEQFF
TRBV18	TRBJ2-3	CASSPTPGQGGTDTQYF
TRBV20-1	TRBJ2-7	CSASMRNRDYEQYF
TRBV20-1	TRBJ2-7	CSARDGPPEQYF
TRBV2	TRBJ2-5	CASRSQQETQYF
TRBV27	TRBJ2-7	CASSLSDQAGGPNEQYF
TRBV4-2	TRBJ2-1	CASSQDLATSSYNEQFF
TRBV30	TRBJ1-5	CAWSDRVGQPQHF
TRBV5-6	TRBJ1-1	CASSSSYSNTEAFF
TRBV6-2/TRBV6-3	TRBJ2-1	CASSYSREYEQFF
TRBV19	TRBJ2-3	CASSIAGISTDTQYF
TRBV18	TRBJ2-3	CASSDQGPLSSTDTQYF
TRBV11-2	TRBJ2-7	CASSLDGRIGSYEQYF
TRBV20-1	TRBJ2-7	CSARDRASGAYEQYF
TRBV29-1	TRBJ2-7	CSVVSRSYEQYF
TRBV19	TRBJ1-2	CATSPLENHGYTF
TRBV7-9	TRBJ1-4	CASSLAGSQNEKLFF
TRBV12-3/TRBV12-4	TRBJ1-2	CASSFRPALRSYGYTF
TRBV5-1	TRBJ2-2	CASSPPGTSGTNTGELFF
TRBV3-1	TRBJ1-6	CASSQGQRSPLHF
TRBV7-9	TRBJ2-7	CASSLGGPNYEQYF
TRBV12-3/TRBV12-4	TRBJ2-5	CASSAVAETQYF
TRBV19	TRBJ1-1	CASRRWVGTDMNTEAFF
TRBV7-2	TRBJ1-2	CASSSQAGIGYTF
TRBV4-3	TRBJ2-1	CASSAKRGDQLEQFF
TRBV7-2	TRBJ2-3	CATMGTSDTDTQYF
TRBV12-3/TRBV12-4	TRBJ2-1	CASSFWAGRHNEQFF
TRBV3-1	TRBJ2-1	CASSHVRVSEQFF
TRBV12-3/TRBV12-4	TRBJ2-3	CASSPRQPGADTQYF
TRBV20-1	TRBJ2-7	CSASPGHSVSYEQYF
TRBV6-1	TRBJ2-1	CASSPRWGRDEQFF
TRBV6-5	TRBJ1-1	CASSLYGPREAFF
TRBV20-1	TRBJ2-3	CSARVGGTAADTQYF
TRBV7-9	TRBJ1-4	CASSPFQGRWEKLFF
TRBV27	TRBJ1-6	CASSFRAGWSNSPLHF
TRBV4-3	TRBJ1-2	CASSQGRQGFYGYTF
TRBV28	TRBJ1-1	CASRSYTNTEAFF
TRBV3-1	TRBJ2-1	CASSPGTSGSPLFF
TRBV12-3/TRBV12-4	TRBJ2-3	CASSFTADTQYF
TRBV20-1	TRBJ2-7	CSARSGTALYEQYF
TRBV4-1	TRBJ2-1	CASSQDTEEEGTSGGEYNEQFF
TRBV27	TRBJ1-2	CASSLGDRNYGYTF